This entry features one TCR beta chain sequence. Its antigen remains unidentified. The record originates from a study of cytomegalovirus exposure and HLA in healthy donors. This PCR relied on a set of 60 Vbeta primers and 13 Jbeta primers. In the original workflow: About 10 million shared chains were among the roughly 80 million unique TCR beta chains that a later analysis counted. Produced via immunoSEQ multiplex PCR; TCRdb's table is partial and in-frame only. That table furnishes V, J and clone size, whereas the DNA furnished D and trimming. Its listing shows 96,000 or so clones. Study-wide results and caveats: Most subjects' HLA-A and HLA-B alleles were reportedly predicted from TCR beta sequences.

CDR1 SGHRS and CDR2 YFSETQ come from the germline V gene. Trimming removed 3 bases from V and 1 base from J; junction bases left unmatched: 7. CDR3 length equals 16 residues. The source is a woman aged 25 to 39 in good health and CMV-seronegative. J is TRBJ1-1 and V is TRBV5-1; 9 positions agree with TRBD1. Material: PBMCs. The chain's CDR3 is CASSSSTGGANTEAFF. In DNA form, the CDR3 reads TGCGCCAGCAGCTCTTCGACAGGGGGTGCGAACACTGAAGCTTTCTTT.